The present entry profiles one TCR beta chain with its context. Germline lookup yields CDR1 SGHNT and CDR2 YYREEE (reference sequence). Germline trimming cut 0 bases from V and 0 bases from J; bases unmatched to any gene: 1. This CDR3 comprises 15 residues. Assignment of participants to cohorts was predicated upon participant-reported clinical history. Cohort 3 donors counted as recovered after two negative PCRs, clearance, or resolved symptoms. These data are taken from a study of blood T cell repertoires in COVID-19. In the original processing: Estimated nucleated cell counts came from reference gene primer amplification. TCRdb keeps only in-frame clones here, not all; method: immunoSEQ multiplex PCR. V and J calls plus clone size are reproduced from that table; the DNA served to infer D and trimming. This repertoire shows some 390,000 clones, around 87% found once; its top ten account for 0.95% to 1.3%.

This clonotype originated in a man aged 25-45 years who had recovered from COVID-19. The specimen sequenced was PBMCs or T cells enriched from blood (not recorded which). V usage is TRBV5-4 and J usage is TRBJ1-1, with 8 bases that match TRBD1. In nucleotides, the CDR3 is TGTGCCAGCAGCTTGGGGACAGGGTTGAACACTGAAGCTTTCTTT. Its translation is CASSLGTGLNTEAFF.